These T cell receptor beta chains were read from a single sample in a study of blood T cell repertoires in COVID-19. Sequenced by immunoSEQ multiplex PCR; TCRdb stores in-frame clones only, minus some. The sample carries approximately 46,000 clones, approximately 81% recorded once. The specimen sequenced was peripheral blood. These receptor sequences come from a woman of 80 years or more with COVID-19, enrolled during active disease. Each CDR3 is given with its conserved first and last residue. A D gene is named only where the DNA matches it firmly. Not every row has a clone size; where given, it reads once, few, many or a size class.

once,-,TRBV7-9,TRBJ2-7,CASSPRLFSTYEQYF,TGTGCCAGCAGCCCCCGGTTGTTTAGTACCTACGAGCAGTACTTC
-,TRBD1,TRBV7-9,TRBJ2-7,CASDRVSYEQYF,TGTGCCAGCGACAGGGTCTCCTACGAGCAGTACTTC
-,TRBD1,TRBV12-3/TRBV12-4,TRBJ2-7,CASSFAGGYEQYF,TGTGCCAGCAGTTTCGCAGGGGGATACGAGCAGTACTTC
-,-,TRBV7-2,TRBJ2-7,CASSSGVGPEQYF,TGTGCCAGCAGCTCAGGGGTCGGGCCCGAGCAGTACTTC
-,TRBD1,TRBV7-2,TRBJ1-2,CASSPGGSAGYGYTF,TGTGCCAGCAGCCCAGGGGGTTCCGCGGGCTATGGCTACACCTTC
-,-,TRBV4-1,TRBJ1-3,CASSQAFLSGNTIYF,TGCGCCAGCAGCCAAGCGTTCCTCTCTGGAAACACCATATATTTT
-,TRBD1,TRBV29-1,TRBJ1-1,CSGPTGWNTEAFF,TGCAGCGGGCCGACAGGGTGGAACACTGAAGCTTTCTTT
-,-,TRBV7-2,TRBJ2-5,CASSPNAGRGTQYF,TGTGCCAGCAGCCCCAATGCGGGCCGAGGGACCCAGTACTTC
-,-,TRBV27,TRBJ1-6,CASSLWSRVRNSPLHF,TGTGCCAGCAGTTTATGGTCCAGGGTCCGGAATTCACCCCTCCACTTT
-,-,TRBV20-1,TRBJ2-5,CSAKLQETQYF,TGCAGTGCTAAGCTGCAAGAGACCCAGTACTTC
-,TRBD1,TRBV6-5,TRBJ1-3,CASTRTGGSGNTIYF,TGTGCCAGCACCAGGACAGGGGGCTCTGGAAACACCATATATTTT